The 10 T cell receptor beta chains presented below share a single source sample, sequenced in a study of post-analysis software for immune sequencing data. Study outcomes and limitations: In patients, TRBV5-6, TRBV5-1 and TRBV20-1 belonged to four or five TRBV segments found more frequently than in controls.

Prepared TCR beta cDNA libraries contained unique molecular identifiers. One entry per CDR3 protein results from TCRdb running MiXCR on the PCR reads. This repertoire shows roughly 540,000 distinct CDR3 sequences, under 40% found once; its top ten account for 4.5% to 7.5%. Their antigen targets remain unknown. The specimen sequenced was blood. All receptors derive from a girl under 18 with multiple sclerosis.

The gene calls are TRBV6-5 and TRBJ1-1, with unresolved D. The CDR3 covers 14 residues. Germline CDR1 MNHEY, CDR2 SVGAGI. Trimming cost V 0 bases and J 4 bases, with 9 bases left between them. This CDR3 reads CASSYSGWGTEAFF. CDR3 coding DNA: TGTGCCAGCAGTTACTCGGGGTGGGGCACTGAAGCTTTCTTT.

This clonotype was picked up a small number of times. V and J are TRBV28 and TRBJ2-4; D gene ambiguous. Between the trimmed V and J ends, which lost 3 bases and 0 bases, there was a span of 18 bases. The CDR3 has 18 amino acids. Per the germline V gene, CDR1 is MDHEN and CDR2 is SYDVKM. The CDR3 DNA reads TGTGCCAGCAGTTTTGGCCAGCCTATCCCCATAGCCAAAAACATTCAGTACTTC. As protein: CASSFGQPIPIAKNIQYF.

The sample holds a few counts of this clonotype. The rearrangement links TRBV5-1 to TRBJ2-1; D is tentatively TRBD1 or TRBD2 (6 bases each). Germline V CDR1 and CDR2: SGHRS, YFSETQ. The CDR3 is 12 residues long. V dropped 3 bases and J dropped 9 bases, with 10 bases sitting between them. The CDR3 coding sequence is TGCGCCAGCAGCTCTGAGGGGGGTGAGCAGTTCTTC. This sequence encodes CASSSEGGEQFF.

The chain joins TRBV4-1 to TRBJ2-1, with TRBD1 matching 8 bases. Germline V gene lookup returns CDR1 MGHRA and CDR2 YSYEKL. This CDR3 contains 17 residues. The trim removed 0 bases at V and 4 bases at J, leaving 8 bases unmatched. In nucleotides, the CDR3 is TGCGCCAGCAGCCAAGATTTCGCAGGGGGCCCATACAATGAGCAGTTCTTC. Residues: CASSQDFAGGPYNEQFF.

V usage is TRBV5-1 and J usage is TRBJ2-1; maybe TRBD2 (5 bases). There are 14 residues in the CDR3. V dropped 4 bases and J dropped 3 bases, with 11 bases sitting between them. From germline, CDR1 is SGHRS and CDR2 YFSETQ. The CDR3 sequence: CASSPKDFYNEQFF. The CDR3 region has the DNA TGCGCCAGCAGCCCCAAGGACTTCTACAATGAGCAGTTCTTC.

J is TRBJ2-5 and V is TRBV5-1; D ambiguous. This CDR3 comprises 13 residues. Per the germline V gene, CDR1 is SGHRS and CDR2 is YFSETQ. V lost 3 bases to trimming and J lost 2 bases, with 8 bases between them. CDR3 amino acids: CASSSLAQETQYF. The CDR3 coding sequence is TGCGCCAGCAGCTCCTTGGCGCAAGAGACCCAGTACTTC.

The chain couples TRBV3-1 to TRBJ2-5; perhaps D is TRBD1 or TRBD2 (5 bases each). This CDR3 has 15 amino acids. Trimming took 1 base from V and 5 from J, leaving 14 bases between them. Germline CDR1 is LGHDT and CDR2 is YNNKEL (reference sequence). CDR3 bases: TGTGCCAGCAGCCAAGTCGGGGCCGGGCGGGAGACCCAGTACTTC. Its protein is CASSQVGAGRETQYF.

This clonotype has just a few counts. The V call is TRBV28, the J call TRBJ1-5; unclear D gene. Germline V gene sequence: CDR1 MDHEN, CDR2 SYDVKM. V was trimmed by 8 bases and J by 0 bases, leaving 14 bases between them. This CDR3 comprises 15 residues. In nucleotides, the CDR3 is TGTGCCAGCCGGTCCTGGGAGAGTAGCAATCAGCCCCAGCATTTT. Protein sequence: CASRSWESSNQPQHF.

V usage is TRBV12-3 or TRBV12-4 and J usage is TRBJ1-2; 11 bases are shared with TRBD1. The length of the CDR3 is 13 residues. Losses at the gene ends were 5 bases for V and 9 bases for J; bases not matched to a gene: 5. This CDR3 reads CASSQDRGLSYTF. The CDR3 bases are TGTGCCAGCAGTCAGGACAGGGGGCTCAGCTACACCTTC.

V usage is TRBV27 and J usage is TRBJ2-1; 13 bases agree with TRBD2. The germline gives CDR1 MNHEY, CDR2 SMNVEV (reference sequence). With 7 bases clipped from V and 5 bases from J, the junction kept 11 bases outside the gene matches. This CDR3 spans 17 amino acids. CDR3 bases: TGTGCCAGCACCCGGACTAGCGGGGGATACTATAACAATGAGCAGTTCTTC. Translated, it gives CASTRTSGGYYNNEQFF.